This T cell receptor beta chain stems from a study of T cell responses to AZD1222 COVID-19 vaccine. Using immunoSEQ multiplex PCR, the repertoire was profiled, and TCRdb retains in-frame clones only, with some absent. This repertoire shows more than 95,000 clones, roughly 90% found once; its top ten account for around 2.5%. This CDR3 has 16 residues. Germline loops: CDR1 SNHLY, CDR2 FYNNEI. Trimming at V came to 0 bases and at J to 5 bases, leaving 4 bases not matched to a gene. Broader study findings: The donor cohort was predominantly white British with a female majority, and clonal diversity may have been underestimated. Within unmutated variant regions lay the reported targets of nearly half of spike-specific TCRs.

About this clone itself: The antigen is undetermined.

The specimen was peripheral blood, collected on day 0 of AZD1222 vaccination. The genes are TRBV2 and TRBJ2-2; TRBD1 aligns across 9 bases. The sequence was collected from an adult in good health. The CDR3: CASSEATGGPTGELFF. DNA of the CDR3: TGTGCCAGCAGTGAAGCTACAGGGGGCCCGACCGGGGAGCTGTTTTTT.